Below, one TCR beta chain is given with its context. As yet, its antigen is unknown. The data originate from a study of lymphopenia after photon versus proton radiotherapy. Measured with immunoSEQ multiplex PCR; TCRdb has only the in-frame clones, and not every one. In the table there are some 30,000 clones, 90% of which are singletons. Per the germline V gene, CDR1 is LGHNA and CDR2 is YSLEER. There are 16 residues in the CDR3. V dropped 0 bases and J dropped 1; count of bases not matched to a gene: 1. The study's findings and limits: A bigger post-nadir fall in TCR diversity correlated inversely with survival time in deceased patients. After the lymphocyte nadir, photon-treated repertoires showed oligoclonal expansion, especially of CD8+ Temra cells. Authors raise, but do not show, better survival with proton therapy. Relative stability marked proton patients; photon patients lost diversity and naive cells.

This receptor was obtained from a woman aged 45-59 years with pancreatic cancer. V usage is TRBV4-3 and J usage is TRBJ2-3; 10 nucleotides align to TRBD2. The sequencing here drew on peripheral blood, taken from a patient treated with photon-based radiotherapy. The CDR3 nucleotides are TGCGCCAGCAGCCAAGATGGGACTAGCGGCACAGATACGCAGTATTTT. Its protein product is CASSQDGTSGTDTQYF.